This TCR beta chain was found in a study of CD8 T cells in Susac syndrome. Negative isolation yielded CD8+ and CD4+ T cells; FACS enriched TEMRA cells. Trimming took 5 bases from V and 0 from J, leaving 10 bases between them. CDR3 length: 14 amino acids. Germline lookup yields CDR1 MNHEY and CDR2 SVGAGI. Random-hexamer reverse transcription was applied to about 0.5 to 1 ug RNA. Coverage of TCR beta CDR3 amplification by immunoSEQ multiplex PCR extended to 54 Vbeta and 13 Jbeta. TCRdb ran MiXCR on the immunoSEQ multiplex PCR reads and lists one entry per CDR3 protein. The table records 140,000 to 150,000 distinct CDR3 sequences, approximately 95% of them present only once.

The V gene is TRBV6-5, the J gene TRBJ2-5; no firm D call. This receptor was identified in a human donor with Susac syndrome. The sample was CD4+ T cells from PBMCs. CDR3 nucleotide sequence: TGTGCCAGCAGTAGCCAAGCGTACCAAGAGACCCAGTACTTC. Its protein product is CASSSQAYQETQYF.